The rows below give T cell receptor beta chains drawn from one sample of a study of CD8 T cells in Susac syndrome. TCRdb re-called the immunoSEQ multiplex PCR reads with MiXCR, one entry per CDR3 protein. The profile shows 150,000 or so distinct CDR3 sequences, approximately 95% of them singletons. What was sequenced was CD4+ T cells from PBMCs. These receptors all stem from a human donor with Susac syndrome. Each CDR3 is given with its conserved first and last residue. Fields, in order: clone size, J gene, V gene, D gene, CDR3 protein, CDR3 DNA. D genes are given only for firm matches. A row's size may be missing; if present it is once, few, many or a size class.

>.|TRBJ2-2|TRBV9|.
CASSVAVNGAGELFF
TGTGCCAGCAGCGTAGCGGTTAATGGCGCCGGGGAGCTGTTTTTT
>.|TRBJ1-6|TRBV6-5|TRBD1
CASSYSGQDDSPLHF
TGTGCCAGCAGTTACTCCGGACAGGACGATTCACCCCTCCACTTT
>once|TRBJ2-5|TRBV7-2|TRBD2
CASSLQRGGQETQYF
TGTGCCAGCAGTCTCCAGCGGGGAGGACAAGAGACCCAGTACTTC
>.|TRBJ2-4|TRBV7-8|.
CASSLWSKGSDKNIQYF
TGTGCCAGCAGCTTATGGTCTAAGGGCAGCGATAAAAACATTCAGTACTTC
>.|TRBJ2-3|TRBV29-1|TRBD1
CSIRQGGRSSTDTQYF
TGCAGCATCCGACAGGGGGGTAGATCTAGCACAGATACGCAGTATTTT
>.|TRBJ2-7|TRBV19|TRBD1
CAFDEQGEEAYEQYF
TGTGCCTTCGACGAACAGGGGGAAGAGGCTTACGAGCAGTACTTC
>.|TRBJ1-2|TRBV29-1|.
CSASSGPYGYTF
TGCAGCGCCTCCTCGGGGCCCTATGGCTACACCTTC
>.|TRBJ1-1|TRBV12-3/TRBV12-4|.
CASSSRTRGSLGTEAFF
TGTGCCAGCAGTAGCAGGACCCGGGGCTCCCTGGGCACTGAAGCTTTCTTT
>.|TRBJ1-6|TRBV29-1|.
CSVATGGNSPLHF
TGCAGCGTAGCCACAGGCGGCAATTCACCCCTCCACTTT
>.|TRBJ2-3|TRBV5-1|TRBD1
CASSRDSVADTQYF
TGCGCCAGCAGCAGGGACAGTGTCGCAGATACGCAGTATTTT
>.|TRBJ2-1|TRBV7-3|.
CASSLKASSYNEQFF
TGTGCCAGCAGCTTAAAGGCTTCCTCCTACAATGAGCAGTTCTTC
>.|TRBJ2-7|TRBV7-9|.
CASSSPSTYEQYF
TGTGCCAGCAGCTCTCCGTCCACTTACGAGCAGTACTTC
>.|TRBJ2-3|TRBV4-2|.
CASSTRGTDTQYF
TGTGCCAGCAGCACACGGGGGACAGATACGCAGTATTTT
>once|TRBJ2-1|TRBV5-5|TRBD2
CASSRAGLAEKQFF
TGTGCCAGCAGTCGTGCTGGACTAGCCGAAAAGCAGTTCTTC
>.|TRBJ2-1|TRBV10-3|.
CAISNTAWNEQFF
TGTGCCATCTCAAACACCGCCTGGAATGAGCAGTTCTTC
>.|TRBJ2-2|TRBV7-2|.
CASSSQLRENTGELFF
TGTGCCAGCAGCTCTCAACTCCGGGAGAACACCGGGGAGCTGTTTTTT
>.|TRBJ2-3|TRBV20-1|.
CSAPRRADTQYF
TGCAGTGCTCCCCGTCGGGCAGATACGCAGTATTTT
>.|TRBJ2-5|TRBV7-9|.
CASSFGPGETQYF
TGTGCCAGCAGCTTTGGGCCAGGAGAGACCCAGTACTTC
>.|TRBJ2-5|TRBV20-1|TRBD2
CSAPGTSGGYQYF
TGCAGTGCTCCCGGGACTAGCGGGGGGTACCAGTACTTC
>.|TRBJ2-4|TRBV12-3/TRBV12-4|.
CASSLIQGFGIQYF
TGTGCCAGCAGTTTGATTCAGGGATTTGGCATTCAGTACTTC
>once|TRBJ1-5|TRBV2|.
CASGADVGPGDQPQHF
TGTGCCAGCGGAGCCGATGTAGGACCGGGCGATCAGCCCCAGCATTTT
>.|TRBJ2-7|TRBV13|.
CASSYQARTYEQYF
TGTGCCAGCAGCTACCAGGCCCGAACCTACGAGCAGTACTTC
>.|TRBJ2-7|TRBV9|.
CATGQRVKGAYF
TGTGCCACCGGACAGCGAGTCAAAGGAGCGTACTTC
>.|TRBJ2-1|TRBV2|TRBD2
CASSEVGSGGDEQFF
TGTGCCAGCAGTGAAGTTGGTAGCGGGGGAGATGAGCAGTTCTTC
>.|TRBJ2-5|TRBV29-1|.
CSVDGNNWETQYF
TGCAGCGTTGATGGCAACAATTGGGAGACCCAGTACTTC
>.|TRBJ1-2|TRBV6-2/TRBV6-3|.
CASTDRDDYGYTF
TGTGCCAGCACGGATAGGGACGACTATGGCTACACCTTC
>.|TRBJ1-2|TRBV20-1|.
CSAYDSGPSGYTF
TGCAGTGCTTACGACAGTGGGCCGAGTGGCTACACCTTC
>once|TRBJ2-3|TRBV7-9|.
CASSLATGGTDTQYF
TGTGCCAGCAGCTTAGCGACGGGGGGCACAGATACGCAGTATTTT
>.|TRBJ1-6|TRBV6-2/TRBV6-3|TRBD1
CASSQGAKNNSPLHF
TGTGCCAGCAGTCAGGGGGCGAAGAACAATTCACCCCTCCACTTT
>.|TRBJ2-5|TRBV20-1|.
CSARDLVAPETQYF
TGCAGTGCTAGAGATCTGGTCGCCCCCGAGACCCAGTACTTC
>.|TRBJ1-5|TRBV29-1|.
CSVEEDSNQPQHF
TGCAGCGTTGAGGAGGATAGCAATCAGCCCCAGCATTTT
>.|TRBJ2-5|TRBV6-1|TRBD1
CASSVSAGGSSQETQYF
TGTGCCAGCAGTGTATCGGCAGGGGGTTCGTCCCAAGAGACCCAGTACTTC
>.|TRBJ1-2|TRBV2|TRBD1
CASSEKDRGAGGYTF
TGTGCCAGCAGTGAAAAAGACAGGGGAGCTGGAGGCTACACCTTC
>once|TRBJ1-2|TRBV27|.
CASRSKSSSGEGYYGYTF
TGTGCCAGCCGTTCCAAGAGTTCGTCCGGGGAGGGGTACTATGGCTACACCTTC
>.|TRBJ2-2|TRBV4-1|.
CASSPYREYAGELFF
TGCGCCAGCAGCCCCTACAGGGAGTACGCCGGGGAGCTGTTTTTT
>.|TRBJ2-2|TRBV7-2|TRBD1
CASSLDRGSGELFF
TGTGCCAGCAGCTTAGACAGGGGGTCCGGGGAGCTGTTTTTT
>.|TRBJ1-5|TRBV12-3/TRBV12-4|TRBD1
CASRGRQGDQPQHF
TGTGCCAGCAGGGGACGACAGGGGGATCAGCCCCAGCATTTT
>.|TRBJ2-3|TRBV13|TRBD1
CASSSGQGGRTQYF
TGTGCCAGCAGCTCCGGACAGGGGGGGCGTACGCAGTATTTT
>.|TRBJ2-3|TRBV20-1|.
CSARGLYPLAGPIMDTQYF
TGCAGTGCTAGAGGCCTATACCCCTTGGCGGGTCCCATCATGGATACGCAGTATTTT
>once|TRBJ1-2|TRBV24-1|.
CATSAPGWGYTF
TGTGCCACCAGTGCGCCCGGGTGGGGCTACACCTTC
>once|TRBJ1-2|TRBV20-1|.
CSATGLLYGYTF
TGCAGTGCTACTGGACTGCTCTATGGCTACACCTTC
>.|TRBJ2-5|TRBV5-1|.
CASSLEGRVQETQYF
TGCGCCAGCAGCTTGGAGGGCAGGGTCCAAGAGACCCAGTACTTC
>.|TRBJ1-2|TRBV27|TRBD1
CASRSGTGMGYTF
TGTGCCAGCAGGTCCGGGACAGGGATGGGCTACACCTTC
>few|TRBJ2-3|TRBV19|.
CASSATRDTQYF
TGTGCCAGTAGTGCGACTAGGGATACGCAGTATTTT
>.|TRBJ2-5|TRBV20-1|TRBD2
CSALATSGGALETQYF
TGCAGTGCCCTCGCGACTAGCGGGGGGGCCCTCGAGACCCAGTACTTC
>.|TRBJ1-1|TRBV7-3|.
CASSADRGDTEAFF
TGTGCCAGCAGCGCGGACCGAGGAGACACTGAAGCTTTCTTT
>.|TRBJ1-5|TRBV2|.
CASSERHSNQPQHF
TGTGCCAGCAGTGAGCGACATAGCAATCAGCCCCAGCATTTT
>.|TRBJ2-5|TRBV19|.
CATGTGQETQYF
TGTGCCACCGGGACTGGACAAGAGACCCAGTACTTC